One sample yielded the 23 T cell receptor beta chains listed below, sequenced in a study of T cell responses to AZD1222 COVID-19 vaccine. The repertoire was sequenced with immunoSEQ multiplex PCR; TCRdb's copy has only in-frame clones and lacks some. The data show about 180,000 clones, around 88% seen once. The input for sequencing was peripheral blood, taken on day 0 of AZD1222 vaccination. These receptor sequences come from an adult in good health.

The rearrangement joins TRBV19 to TRBJ2-5; tentatively, D is TRBD1 (5 bases). CDR1 LNHDA and CDR2 SQIVND come from the germline V gene (reference sequence). The ends were cut back, 4 bases at V and 0 bases at J, with 12 bases in the middle. The CDR3 runs 15 residues. In nucleotides, the CDR3 is TGTGCCAGTAGTAGTGGGGCAGGCCACCAAGAGACCCAGTACTTC. Translated, it gives CASSSGAGHQETQYF.

The V call is TRBV9, the J call TRBJ2-3; D may match TRBD1 or TRBD2 (5 bases each). Trimming removed 0 bases from V and 0 bases from J, with 11 bases in between. This CDR3 is 16 amino acids long. Germline CDR1 and CDR2: SGDLS and YYNGEE. CDR3 in DNA: TGTGCCAGCAGCGTAGGGGACCGCTATAGCACAGATACGCAGTATTTT. It yields the protein CASSVGDRYSTDTQYF.

The chain uses TRBV6-1 and TRBJ2-3; tentative D call: TRBD2 (6 bases). This CDR3 is 15 amino acids long. V was shortened by 1 base and J by 5 bases, with 13 bases between the two germline ends. The V gene's germline CDR1 is MNHNS and CDR2 SASEGT. The chain's CDR3 is CASSEVAGPLDTQYF. For the CDR3, the DNA is TGTGCCAGCAGTGAAGTTGCGGGGCCTTTAGATACGCAGTATTTT.

This sequence joins TRBV18 and TRBJ2-7; 7 bases agree with TRBD1. CDR3 length: 15 amino acids. Germline V gene lookup returns CDR1 KGHSH and CDR2 LQKENI. With 4 bases clipped from V and 0 bases from J, the junction kept 6 bases outside the gene matches. The CDR3 protein is CASSQGQTLSYEQYF. For the CDR3, the DNA is TGTGCCAGCTCACAGGGACAGACCCTCTCCTACGAGCAGTACTTC.

The J gene is TRBJ1-4, the V gene TRBV6-6, with 8 bases matching TRBD1. Germline V lookup: CDR1 MNHNY, CDR2 SVGAGI (reference sequence). CDR3 length: 16 residues. With V trimmed by 0 bases and J by 7 bases, 7 bases remained unmatched. The CDR3 DNA reads TGTGCCAGCAGTTACTCCCAGGGGGCGGTCGGTGAAAAACTGTTTTTT. The encoded protein is CASSYSQGAVGEKLFF.

This clone was seen just once. The V call is TRBV11-2, the J call TRBJ2-7, with TRBD1 matching over 10 bases. The germline V gene has CDR1 SGHAT and CDR2 FQNNGV. The CDR3 totals 16 residues. Germline trimming cut 5 bases from V and 7 bases from J; bases unmatched to any gene: 14. This CDR3 reads CASSREGGTGDGEQYF. The CDR3 nucleotides read TGTGCCAGCAGCCGCGAAGGGGGGACAGGGGATGGAGAGCAGTACTTC.

The chain has TRBV11-1 and TRBJ2-1; TRBD1 agrees at 7 bases. V shed 3 bases and J 1 base; nucleotides not matched to a gene: 3. The CDR3 has 15 residues. Germline values: CDR1 SGHAT, CDR2 FQDESV (reference sequence). CDR3 in amino acids: CASSLYRGSYNEQFF. The DNA for the CDR3 is TGTGCCAGCAGCTTGTACAGGGGATCCTACAATGAGCAGTTCTTC.

The gene calls are TRBV7-9 and TRBJ2-7; 7 bases map to TRBD1. The V gene end was trimmed by 4 bases and the J gene end by 6 bases; junction bases not matched to a gene: 12. This CDR3 has 15 residues. Germline V gives CDR1 SEHNR, CDR2 FQNEAQ (reference sequence). The CDR3 reads CASSSLGDSIVEQYF. DNA of the CDR3: TGTGCCAGCAGCTCCTTGGGGGACAGTATAGTCGAGCAGTACTTC.

This clone came up once. This rearrangement joins TRBV5-4 to TRBJ2-3, with TRBD2 matching 8 bases. The CDR3 has 13 residues. V shed 3 bases, J shed 6 bases, and the junction held 3 bases outside the gene matches. Germline V CDR1 and CDR2: SGHNT, YYREEE (reference sequence). The chain's CDR3 is CASSSGGYDTQYF. In nucleotides, the CDR3 is TGTGCCAGCAGCTCGGGGGGGTACGATACGCAGTATTTT.

This clone was seen just once. The chain couples TRBV4-3 to TRBJ1-4; 7 nucleotides agree with TRBD1. The CDR3 spans 15 residues. The junction had 3 bases not matched to a gene; V was cut back by 1 base and J by 4 bases. Germline CDR1 and CDR2: LGHNA and YSLEER. The CDR3 nucleotides are TGCGCCAGCAGCCAAGCCCAGGGGGGTAATGAAAAACTGTTTTTT. This gives the protein CASSQAQGGNEKLFF.

The gene calls are TRBV25-1 and TRBJ1-6; tentative D call: TRBD1 (5 bases). V was trimmed by 4 bases and J by 6 bases, leaving 10 bases between them. The CDR3 consists of 14 residues. Per the germline V gene, CDR1 is MGHDK and CDR2 is SYGVNS. In nucleotides, the CDR3 is TGTGCCAGCAGTGGTACAGGCGTTAATTCACCCCTCCACTTT. This sequence encodes CASSGTGVNSPLHF.

This clone has at least ten counts. The chain uses TRBV20-1 and TRBJ1-5; D not resolved. Germline V gene sequence: CDR1 DFQATT, CDR2 SNEGSKA (reference sequence). The CDR3 has 12 residues. V dropped 3 bases and J dropped 6 bases, with 9 bases sitting between them. DNA for the CDR3: TGCAGTGCTAGTAGCGGGGTTCAGCCCCAGCATTTT. Its protein is CSASSGVQPQHF.

The chain has TRBV3-1 (or the pseudogene TRBV3-2) and TRBJ2-3; no reliable D call. V gave up 0 bases and J gave up 4 bases, with 11 bases separating them. The CDR3 is 15 amino acids. Germline V CDR1 and CDR2: LGHDT, YNNKEL (reference sequence). This CDR3 reads CASSQDLRLADTQYF. The CDR3 DNA follows: TGTGCCAGCAGCCAAGATCTGAGGTTGGCAGATACGCAGTATTTT.

This clone was seen a single time. The genes are TRBV28 and TRBJ1-1; D ambiguous. CDR1 and CDR2 (germline): MDHEN, SYDVKM. This CDR3 contains 13 residues. The germline V and J ends were trimmed by 3 bases and 0 bases, with 5 bases remaining between them. The CDR3 sequence: CASSFPMNTEAFF. The CDR3 coding sequence is TGTGCCAGCAGTTTCCCCATGAACACTGAAGCTTTCTTT.

This chain joins TRBV18 and TRBJ1-1; D perhaps matches TRBD1 (5 bases). CDR3 size: 14 residues. The germline V gene encodes CDR1 KGHSH and CDR2 LQKENI. Trimming left V 3 bases short and J 1 base short, with 9 bases between. The CDR3: CASSPSTANTEAFF. The CDR3 DNA follows: TGTGCCAGCTCACCGTCGACAGCGAACACTGAAGCTTTCTTT.

J is TRBJ1-5 and V is TRBV2, with D possibly TRBD1 on 6 matching bases. There are 14 residues in the CDR3. Germline V gives CDR1 SNHLY, CDR2 FYNNEI. Trimming left V 4 bases short and J 5 bases short, with 12 bases between. The CDR3 loop is CASSGTRGDQPQHF. DNA of the CDR3: TGTGCCAGCAGTGGGACCAGGGGAGATCAGCCCCAGCATTTT.

V usage is TRBV7-9 and J usage is TRBJ1-4, with D possibly matching TRBD1 (5 bases). Trimming left V 6 bases short and J 2 bases short, with 10 bases between. Germline V lookup: CDR1 SEHNR, CDR2 FQNEAQ (reference sequence). This CDR3 spans 14 amino acids. CDR3 in DNA: TGTGCCAGCAGTCTCAGGGTGACTAATGAAAAACTGTTTTTT. This sequence encodes CASSLRVTNEKLFF.

The chain carries TRBV19 and TRBJ2-2; tentatively, D is TRBD1 (6 bases). The V gene lost 5 bases and the J gene lost 6 bases, with 16 bases spanning the gap. Germline CDR1 and CDR2: LNHDA and SQIVND (reference sequence). This CDR3 region has 15 residues. The CDR3 bases are TGTGCCAGTAGTCCTACAGGGAGCGTCGCCGGGGAGCTGTTTTTT. Protein sequence: CASSPTGSVAGELFF.

The chain employs TRBV27 and TRBJ1-2; D perhaps matches TRBD1 (5 bases). The CDR3 loop spans 14 amino acids. Germline V gene data show CDR1 as MNHEY and CDR2 as SMNVEV (reference sequence). Deletions cut 5 bases from V and 6 bases from J, with 16 bases between. CDR3 amino acids: CASSPSGGLDGYTF. The CDR3 DNA follows: TGTGCCAGCAGTCCCTCGGGGGGTCTAGATGGCTACACCTTC.

The chain links TRBV2 to TRBJ2-2; D unresolved. Germline CDR1 is SNHLY and CDR2 is FYNNEI. The length of the CDR3 is 13 residues. Trimming removed 9 bases from V and 8 bases from J, with 16 bases in between. The CDR3 here is CASIPGRRGELFF. In DNA, the CDR3 is TGTGCCAGTATTCCGGGCCGCCGAGGGGAGCTGTTTTTT. Using reference TRBV2 and TRBJ2-2 for the parts outside the CDR3, the full variable domain is EPEVTQTPSHQVTQMGQEVILRCVPISNHLYFYWYRQILGQKVEFLVSFYNNEISEKSEIFDDQFSVERPDGSNFTLKIRSTKLEDSAMYFCASIPGRRGELFFGEGSRLTVL.

V is TRBV11-2 and J is TRBJ2-5; D is unresolved. The CDR3 extends over 11 amino acids. V lost 0 bases and J 13 bases, leaving 9 bases between the germline ends. Germline assignment: CDR1 SGHAT and CDR2 FQNNGV. In DNA, the CDR3 is TGTGCCAGCAGCTTAGAAACACAACCGTACTTC. This encodes CASSLETQPYF.

V gene TRBV25-1 combines with J gene TRBJ2-7, with a possible D match to TRBD1 (5 bases). The CDR3 is 14 amino acids. The V end was cut by 3 bases, the J end by 1 base, with 10 bases between. The V gene's germline CDR1 is MGHDK and CDR2 SYGVNS. The CDR3: CASSEGLLSYEQYF. CDR3 in DNA: TGTGCCAGCAGTGAGGGGCTACTATCCTACGAGCAGTACTTC.

This chain uses TRBV9 with TRBJ2-7; no reliable D call. The CDR3 has 14 residues. Trimming removed 0 bases at V and 0 bases at J, with 7 bases between. Germline V gene sequence: CDR1 SGDLS, CDR2 YYNGEE. This chain's CDR3 is CASSVDSSSYEQYF. The CDR3 DNA follows: TGTGCCAGCAGCGTAGATTCAAGCTCCTACGAGCAGTACTTC.